The 24 T cell receptor beta chains listed next were all sequenced from one sample in a study of blood T cells in healthy people across ages. Sample-barcoded 5' priming and a J-beta primer mix drove a second PCR of roughly 6 to 12 cycles. TCRdb fed the 5' RACE reads into MiXCR, producing one record per CDR3 protein. The sample has roughly 1 million distinct CDR3 sequences, 20% to 25% seen once. This same sample was also taken into another study, of T cells of mothers and their children.

Specimen: blood. Receptors were obtained from a girl aged 2-10 years in good health.

The V and J genes are TRBV20-1 and TRBJ2-1; TRBD2 agrees at 10 bases. This CDR3 comprises 16 residues. V shed 1 base, J shed 6 bases, and the junction held 9 bases outside the gene matches. Germline V gene sequence: CDR1 DFQATT, CDR2 SNEGSKA (reference sequence). The CDR3 is CSARVLEGTSVNEQFF. CDR3 nucleotides: TGCAGTGCTAGAGTGTTGGAGGGGACTAGCGTCAATGAGCAGTTCTTC.

V usage is TRBV12-5 and J usage is TRBJ2-5; D is possibly TRBD1 or TRBD2 (5 bases each). CDR1 and CDR2 (germline): LGHNT, FRNRAP. V lost 5 bases and J 1 base, leaving 14 bases between the germline ends. CDR3 length: 15 residues. CDR3 sequence reads: CASGVYPGTQETQYF. CDR3 sequence (DNA): TGTGCTAGTGGTGTATACCCAGGGACCCAAGAGACCCAGTACTTC.

The CDR3 DNA sequence: TGCAGCGTTGGCACAGACGACTATGGCTACACCTTC. It is translated as CSVGTDDYGYTF. This chain joins TRBV29-1 and TRBJ1-2; D unresolved. This CDR3 is built from 12 residues. Trimming removed 4 bases from V and 3 bases from J, with 9 bases in between. Per germline, CDR1 SQVTM and CDR2 ANQGSEA.

The DNA of the CDR3 is TGCAGTGCTAGAGGACTAGCGCACAATGAGCAGTTCTTC. Amino acids: CSARGLAHNEQFF. The chain employs TRBV20-1 and TRBJ2-1; 8 bases line up with TRBD2. Germline loops: CDR1 DFQATT, CDR2 SNEGSKA (reference sequence). The CDR3 loop spans 13 amino acids. The ends lost 1 base at V and 5 bases at J; junction bases unmatched: 1.

This chain links TRBV7-9 with TRBJ2-1, with 7 bases matching TRBD2. The J segment lost 4 bases and the V segment lost 2 bases, leaving 5 bases of the junction unmatched. Germline V gene lookup returns CDR1 SEHNR and CDR2 FQNEAQ (reference sequence). This CDR3 region has 15 residues. CDR3 region: CASSLPAGIYNEQFF. The CDR3 nucleotides read TGTGCCAGCAGCTTACCAGCGGGGATATACAATGAGCAGTTCTTC. The variable domain in full, with the rest retrieved from reference TRBV7-9 and TRBJ2-1, is DTGVSQNPRHKITKRGQNVTFRCDPISEHNRLYWYRQTLGQGPEFLTYFQNEAQLEKSRLLSDRFSAERPKGSFSTLEIQRTEQGDSAMYLCASSLPAGIYNEQFFGPGTRLTVL.

In this sample, this clonotype turned up a few times. This chain uses TRBV29-1 with TRBJ2-3, with TRBD2 matching 10 bases. The trim removed 1 base at V and 5 bases at J, leaving 18 bases unmatched. The CDR3 has 19 residues. Germline CDR1 SQVTM, CDR2 ANQGSEA. The DNA for the CDR3 is TGCAGCGTTGAAGGGGGAGCCAGCGGGGGGGCCAGGGGTTTAGATACGCAGTATTTT. Amino acids: CSVEGGASGGARGLDTQYF.

This clonotype has more than one count but fewer than ten. V is TRBV29-1 and J is TRBJ2-1, with D tentatively TRBD1 or TRBD2 (5 bases each). The CDR3 extends over 12 amino acids. Trimming took 8 bases from V and 5 from J, leaving 13 bases between them. CDR1 SQVTM and CDR2 ANQGSEA come from the germline V gene. CDR3 loop: CSLGTGNNEQFF. Written as DNA, the CDR3 is TGCAGCCTTGGGACGGGTAACAATGAGCAGTTCTTC.

The genes are TRBV9 and TRBJ2-5, with D possibly being TRBD1 (6 bases). Germline V lookup: CDR1 SGDLS, CDR2 YYNGEE. Trimming removed 3 bases from V and 11 bases from J, with 20 bases in between. The CDR3 covers 14 residues. The CDR3 coding sequence is TGTGCCAGCAGCGGCGGACAGCCAGGTGGGGAGCAGTACTTC. This translates into CASSGGQPGGEQYF.

The chain is built from TRBV7-9 and TRBJ1-6; D gene uncertain. The CDR3 is made up of 16 amino acids. Deletions cut 5 bases from V and 7 bases from J, with 18 bases between. Germline values: CDR1 SEHNR, CDR2 FQNEAQ (reference sequence). CDR3 amino acids: CASSLDLGRWNSPLHF. In DNA, the CDR3 is TGTGCCAGCAGCCTAGACTTGGGCAGATGGAATTCACCCCTCCACTTT.

This clonotype was recorded many times. V is TRBV3-1 and J is TRBJ2-5; 8 nucleotides agree with TRBD2. This CDR3 comprises 14 residues. The germline V gene has CDR1 LGHDT and CDR2 YNNKEL (reference sequence). Trimming removed 8 bases from V and 1 base from J; junction bases left unmatched: 6. CDR3 DNA sequence: TGTGCCAGCCATACTAGCGGCAGCCAAGAGACCCAGTACTTC. Residues: CASHTSGSQETQYF.

This clonotype showed up many times. This rearrangement joins TRBV6-5 to TRBJ1-5; D ambiguous. The CDR3 length is 12 residues. V gave up 4 bases and J gave up 3 bases, with 4 bases separating them. Germline CDR1 MNHEY, CDR2 SVGAGI. The DNA of the CDR3 is TGTGCCAGCAGTTCCACCAATCAGCCCCAGCATTTT. Its protein product is CASSSTNQPQHF.

This rearrangement joins TRBV28 to TRBJ2-3; no definite D call. The CDR3 consists of 12 residues. V shed 5 bases and J shed 4 bases, with 7 bases lying between them. Germline assignment: CDR1 MDHEN and CDR2 SYDVKM. The chain's CDR3 is CASSGTADTQYF. The CDR3 bases are TGTGCCAGCAGTGGAACAGCAGATACGCAGTATTTT.

This chain links TRBV12-3 or TRBV12-4 with TRBJ2-5; 7 bases agree with TRBD1. The DNA matches TRBJ2-1 better at its end, which makes the J call doubtful. The CDR3 contains 16 residues. In nucleotides, the CDR3 is TGTGCCAGCAGTCCGGGACAGTCTGCGGCCGGGGATGAGCAGTTCTTC. Translated, it gives CASSPGQSAAGDEQFF.

The chain uses TRBV12-3 or TRBV12-4 and TRBJ2-2; D unclear. Trimming cost V 6 bases and J 2 bases, with 7 bases left between them. CDR3 length: 13 amino acids. The CDR3 sequence is CASRSTNTGELFF. CDR3 sequence (DNA): TGTGCCAGCAGGTCTACAAACACCGGGGAGCTGTTTTTT.

Of note for this clonotype: Since the CDR3 does not end with the conserved phenylalanine or tryptophan, this likely comes from a read error. Because the CDR3's place on the DNA is in doubt, the DNA is left out and the CDR3 is given as listed by TCRdb. The V gene is TRBV9, the J gene TRBJ2-7; the DNA was not used to check the table's D call, TRBD2. The CDR3 length equals 12 residues, ends included. The germline V gene has CDR1 SGDLS and CDR2 YYNGEE. The CDR3 loop is CASSERRLASRN.

There are a few counts of this clonotype. The V call is TRBV7-8, the J call TRBJ2-5; no clear D. Germline assignment: CDR1 SGHVS and CDR2 FQNEAQ. The CDR3 has 14 amino acids. Trimming cost V 6 bases and J 2 bases, with 13 bases left between them. Written as DNA, the CDR3 is TGTGCCAGCAGTGGCCCGTATCAACAAGAGACCCAGTACTTC. This gives the protein CASSGPYQQETQYF.

The chain couples TRBV4-3 to TRBJ2-1; 9 bases map to TRBD2. The V and J ends lost 3 bases and 3 bases, in that order; junction bases with no gene match: 9. The CDR3 is 17 residues long. Germline V gene data show CDR1 as LGHNA and CDR2 as YSLEER. The DNA for the CDR3 is TGCGCCAGCAGCCAGGCTCCATTTAGCGGGGGCTACAATGAGCAGTTCTTC. It is translated as CASSQAPFSGGYNEQFF.

V is TRBV20-1 and J is TRBJ1-2; D is possibly TRBD1 (5 bases). Germline V gene lookup returns CDR1 DFQATT and CDR2 SNEGSKA (reference sequence). The germline V and J ends were trimmed by 6 bases and 8 bases, with 22 bases remaining between them. CDR3 length: 14 amino acids. The CDR3 reads CSANVPGPLTGYTF. The CDR3 DNA is TGCAGTGCCAATGTTCCGGGACCTCTCACGGGCTACACCTTC.

The chain joins TRBV20-1 to TRBJ2-7, with D perhaps matching TRBD2 (5 bases). Matching the DNA end better, TRBJ2-5 makes the J call doubtful. Germline V gene lookup returns CDR1 DFQATT and CDR2 SNEGSKA (reference sequence). CDR3 length equals 12 residues. This chain's CDR3 is CSALFSEETQYF. The CDR3 DNA is TGCAGTGCCTTGTTTAGCGAAGAGACCCAGTACTTC.

The chain has TRBV5-1 and TRBJ2-2; no clear D. The germline V gene encodes CDR1 SGHRS and CDR2 YFSETQ. CDR3 length: 15 amino acids. V dropped 0 bases and J dropped 7 bases, with 13 bases sitting between them. Here the CDR3 DNA reads TGCGCCAGCAGCTTGGGGGAAGGATGGATCGGGGAGCTGTTTTTT. It is translated as CASSLGEGWIGELFF.

The chain combines TRBV6-1 with TRBJ2-3; 7 nucleotides agree with TRBD2. This CDR3 region has 14 residues. Trimming took 8 bases from V and 2 from J; bases not matched to a gene: 7. Germline V CDR1 and CDR2: MNHNS, SASEGT. The CDR3 protein is CASHPLALTDTQYF. The CDR3 nucleotides are TGTGCCAGCCACCCACTAGCGCTCACAGATACGCAGTATTTT.

The chain has TRBV12-5 and TRBJ1-1, with D possibly being TRBD1 (5 bases). The CDR3 has 14 residues. Trimming stripped 5 bases from V and 1 base from J, with 11 bases between. The germline gives CDR1 LGHNT, CDR2 FRNRAP. Here the CDR3 reads CASGRGAENTEAFF. CDR3 coding DNA: TGTGCTAGTGGTCGCGGGGCAGAGAACACTGAAGCTTTCTTT.

This clonotype was counted at least ten times. This chain connects TRBV7-9 to TRBJ2-7, with D uncertain. There are 14 residues in the CDR3. V gave up 0 bases and J gave up 1 base, with 7 bases separating them. Germline values: CDR1 SEHNR, CDR2 FQNEAQ (reference sequence). In nucleotides, the CDR3 is TGTGCCAGCAGCTTAGCGGGCAGATCCTACGAGCAGTACTTC. Translation gives CASSLAGRSYEQYF.

This clonotype was detected many times. The chain couples TRBV27 to TRBJ2-5; 7 bases line up with TRBD2. Per the germline V gene, CDR1 is MNHEY and CDR2 is SMNVEV (reference sequence). Trimming cost V 2 bases and J 1 base; bases outside gene matches: 4. The CDR3 is 15 amino acids. The CDR3 DNA is TGTGCCAGCAGTTTAGCAGGGAGGGGCCAAGAGACCCAGTACTTC. It specifies CASSLAGRGQETQYF.